This entry features one T cell receptor beta chain sequence. CDR3 length: 13 residues. Trimming pared 2 bases from V and 4 bases from J, leaving 9 bases between. Germline values: CDR1 SGHTA, CDR2 FQGTGA. This sample is part of a study of blood T cell repertoires in COVID-19. On the study more broadly: Acute-phase and convalescent COVID-19 samples originated in the United States, Italy and Spain. PBMCs, B-cell-depleted T cells, or T cells provided the cDNA or gDNA that made up the material.

Study processing details: The assay estimated nucleated cells by amplifying reference gene primers. TCRdb keeps only in-frame clones here, not all; method: immunoSEQ multiplex PCR. That table furnishes V, J and clone size, whereas the DNA furnished D and trimming. The sample records 90,000 to 130,000 clones, 70% to 90% being singletons. The chain recombines TRBV7-3 with TRBJ2-7, with D maybe TRBD2 (6 bases). What was sequenced was peripheral blood. This TCR came from a man between 40 and 49 years old with acute or convalescent COVID-19. The CDR3, as DNA: TGTGCCAGCAGCTTAGGCGGGAAGTACGAGCAGTACTTC. Amino acid sequence: CASSLGGKYEQYF.